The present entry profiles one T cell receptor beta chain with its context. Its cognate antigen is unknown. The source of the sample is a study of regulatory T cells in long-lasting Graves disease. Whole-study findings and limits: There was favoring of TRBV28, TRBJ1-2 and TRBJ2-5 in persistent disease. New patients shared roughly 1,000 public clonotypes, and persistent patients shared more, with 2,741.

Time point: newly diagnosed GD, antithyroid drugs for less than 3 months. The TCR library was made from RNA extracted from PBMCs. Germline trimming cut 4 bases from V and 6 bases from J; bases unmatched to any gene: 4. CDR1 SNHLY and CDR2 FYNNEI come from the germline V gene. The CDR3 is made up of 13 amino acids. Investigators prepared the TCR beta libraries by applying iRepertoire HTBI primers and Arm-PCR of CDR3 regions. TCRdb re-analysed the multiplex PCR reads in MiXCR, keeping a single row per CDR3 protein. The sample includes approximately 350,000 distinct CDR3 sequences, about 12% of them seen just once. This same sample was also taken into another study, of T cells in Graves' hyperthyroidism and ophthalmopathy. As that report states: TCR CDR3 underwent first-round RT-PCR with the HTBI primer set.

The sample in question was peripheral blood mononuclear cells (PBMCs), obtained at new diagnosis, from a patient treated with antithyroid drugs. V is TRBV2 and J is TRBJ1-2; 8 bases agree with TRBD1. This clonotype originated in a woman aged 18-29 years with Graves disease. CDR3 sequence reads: CASSVQGADGYTF. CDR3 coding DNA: TGTGCCAGCAGTGTTCAGGGGGCCGATGGCTACACCTTC. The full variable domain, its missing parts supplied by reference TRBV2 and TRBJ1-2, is EPEVTQTPSHQVTQMGQEVILRCVPISNHLYFYWYRQILGQKVEFLVSFYNNEISEKSEIFDDQFSVERPDGSNFTLKIRSTKLEDSAMYFCASSVQGADGYTFGSGTRLTVV.